These 6 T cell receptor beta chains came from one sample sequenced in a study of CD8+CD57+ T cells in acquired aplastic anemia. TCR beta VDJ combinations and CDR3 sequences were profiled from genomic DNA. TCRdb fed the reads into MiXCR, producing one record per CDR3 protein. The sample contains more than 150,000 distinct CDR3 sequences, 45% to 50% of which appear only once. Sequenced input: sorted CD4+, CD8+, or CD8+CD57+ T cells (not recorded which) from PBMCs. These TCRs come from a human donor in good health.

This clonotype was counted once. An end of the junction differs from the germline gene, which may be a read error. This sequence joins TRBV5-1 and TRBJ2-7; 8 bases line up with TRBD2. Germline CDR1 is SGHRS and CDR2 is YFSETQ. The CDR3 runs to 12 residues. CDR3 amino acids: CASSLEQREKYF. DNA of the CDR3: TGTGCCAGCAGCTTGGAACAGCGGGAGAAGTACTTC.

This clonotype appeared a few times. The chain combines TRBV5-6 with TRBJ2-1, with 12 bases identical to TRBD2. Looked up from germline, CDR1 is SGHDT and CDR2 is YYEEEE. V dropped 2 bases and J dropped 9; count of bases not matched to a gene: 15. The CDR3 covers 18 residues. CDR3 loop: CASSLRTGLAGPLGEQFF. The CDR3 region has the DNA TGTGCCAGCAGCTTACGGACCGGACTAGCGGGACCCCTAGGTGAGCAGTTCTTC.

This clonotype was counted ten times or more. The V gene is TRBV7-8, the J gene TRBJ2-2; maybe TRBD1 (5 bases). There are 14 residues in the CDR3. The germline CDR1 and CDR2 sequences are SGHVS and FQNEAQ. V dropped 6 bases and J dropped 1 base, with 9 bases sitting between them. The chain's CDR3 is CASRPDRNTGELFF. The CDR3, as DNA: TGTGCCAGCAGGCCCGACAGGAACACCGGGGAGCTGTTTTTT.

At least ten counts were recorded for this clonotype. V is TRBV20-1 and J is TRBJ2-1, with D possibly matching TRBD2 (7 bases). Germline V gene data show CDR1 as DFQATT and CDR2 as SNEGSKA (reference sequence). CDR3 size: 14 residues. Trimming pared 3 bases from V and 5 bases from J, leaving 14 bases between. This CDR3 is CSARGGAQHNEQFF. The CDR3 DNA reads TGCAGTGCTAGGGGGGGGGCGCAGCACAATGAGCAGTTCTTC.

This clonotype was detected a few times. V usage is TRBV20-1 and J usage is TRBJ1-1; 8 positions match TRBD1. The CDR3 sequence is 12 residues long. The V and J ends lost 0 bases and 13 bases, in that order; junction bases with no gene match: 7. Germline V CDR1 and CDR2: DFQATT, SNEGSKA (reference sequence). The CDR3 protein is CSARESKTGVFF. The CDR3 DNA follows: TGCAGTGCTAGAGAGTCTAAGACAGGGGTTTTCTTT.

V and J are TRBV30 and TRBJ1-1, with D tentatively TRBD1 (6 bases). Germline loops: CDR1 GTSNPN, CDR2 SVGIG (reference sequence). Trimming left V 3 bases short and J 8 bases short, with 13 bases between. The CDR3 extends over 12 amino acids. CDR3 nucleotide sequence: TGTGCCTGGAGCAAGCTCACAGGGGAAGCTTTCTTT. This encodes CAWSKLTGEAFF. Full variable domain (rest looked up from reference TRBV30 and TRBJ1-1): SQTIHQWPATLVQPVGSPLSLECTVEGTSNPNLYWYRQAAGRGLQLLFYSVGIGQISSEVPQNLSASRPQDRQFILSSKKLLLSDSGFYLCAWSKLTGEAFFGQGTRLTVV.